The 5 T cell receptor beta chains given below trace back to one sample, sequenced in a study of T cell responses to AZD1222 COVID-19 vaccine. Sequencing was performed with immunoSEQ multiplex PCR; in TCRdb, only in-frame clones are kept and a portion is missing. The sample lists about 120,000 clones, 91% seen once, with about 5.2% in the top ten. The sequenced sample was peripheral blood, obtained on day 0 of AZD1222 vaccination. These receptors were collected from an adult in good health.

The V gene is TRBV6-5, the J gene TRBJ1-5; no clear D. Germline V gives CDR1 MNHEY, CDR2 SVGAGI. Trimming took off 0 bases at V and 0 bases at J, with 3 bases between the two ends. This CDR3 has 14 amino acids. The CDR3 loop reads CASSYSTSNQPQHF. Here the CDR3 DNA reads TGTGCCAGCAGTTACTCGACTAGCAATCAGCCCCAGCATTTT.

As DNA, the CDR3 is TGTGCCAGCAGCATTACCCGACAGGGAATCTACGAGCAGTACTTC. This encodes CASSITRQGIYEQYF. V and J are TRBV11-2 and TRBJ2-7; 7 nucleotides match TRBD1. The trim removed 5 bases at V and 3 bases at J, leaving 10 bases unmatched. The CDR3 covers 15 residues. The germline gives CDR1 SGHAT, CDR2 FQNNGV.

The count of this clone is one. The rearrangement links TRBV5-1 to TRBJ2-1; maybe TRBD2 (6 bases). CDR1 is SGHRS and CDR2 is YFSETQ in the germline V gene. The CDR3 sequence is 13 residues long. V was pared by 4 bases and J by 9 bases, with 14 bases between. The CDR3 region is CASSGGRVGEQFF. DNA for the CDR3: TGCGCCAGCAGCGGGGGGAGAGTAGGTGAGCAGTTCTTC.

The chain links TRBV13 to TRBJ2-2; possibly TRBD1 for D (5 bases). This CDR3 comprises 13 residues. The germline V and J ends were trimmed by 0 bases and 16 bases, with 15 bases remaining between them. Germline loops: CDR1 PRHDT, CDR2 FYEKMQ (reference sequence). CDR3 region: CASSLGATSQGFF. For the CDR3, the DNA is TGTGCCAGCAGCTTAGGTGCGACTTCGCAGGGGTTTTTT.

The chain carries TRBV2 and TRBJ1-4; a weak D match, TRBD1 (6 bases). The germline V gene encodes CDR1 SNHLY and CDR2 FYNNEI. V was pared by 4 bases and J by 6 bases, with 27 bases between. The CDR3 contains 19 residues. The CDR3 DNA follows: TGTGCCAGCAGTGGCTACTTTTTTCCCGAACAAAAGGGGGATGAAAAACTGTTTTTT. Encoded protein: CASSGYFFPEQKGDEKLFF.